What follows are 8 T cell receptor beta chains derived from one specimen sequenced in a study of blood T cell repertoires in COVID-19. TCRdb's table, derived via immunoSEQ multiplex PCR, lists solely in-frame clones and lacks some. The profile shows 150,000 to 200,000 clones, 80% to 90% of them singletons. The specimen sequenced was peripheral blood. The source of these receptors is a man aged 55 to 70 with acute or convalescent COVID-19.

This chain joins TRBV19 and TRBJ2-3; tentatively, D is TRBD2 (5 bases). The CDR3 is 13 residues long. Between the trimmed V and J ends, which lost 10 bases and 1 base, there was a span of 12 bases. Germline CDR1 and CDR2: LNHDA and SQIVND (reference sequence). The DNA for the CDR3 is TGTGCCACCCTAGCTCCGGGCACAGATACGCAGTATTTT. It encodes CATLAPGTDTQYF.

This chain links TRBV7-2 with TRBJ1-5; 11 bases line up with TRBD1. V trimming: 4 bases; J trimming: 5 bases; junction bases outside the gene matches: 4. CDR1 and CDR2 (germline): SGHTA, FQGNSA. This CDR3 is built from 15 residues. The CDR3 loop is CASSSRTGGYQPQHF. CDR3 bases: TGTGCCAGCAGCTCTCGGACAGGGGGCTATCAGCCCCAGCATTTT.

The chain recombines TRBV24-1 with TRBJ1-5; 10 bases align to TRBD1. The germline V gene encodes CDR1 KGHDR and CDR2 SFDVKD. The length of the CDR3 is 14 residues. Trimming cost V 4 bases and J 6 bases; bases outside gene matches: 2. CDR3 residues: CATSDGTGVQPQHF. Here the CDR3 DNA reads TGTGCCACCAGTGACGGGACAGGGGTTCAGCCCCAGCATTTT.

The chain employs TRBV21-1 and TRBJ1-2. TRBV21-1 is flagged as a pseudogene. This CDR3 has 16 residues. The CDR3 DNA follows: TGTGCCAGCAGCCCACGCCGCGGGGGGCTTAACTATGGCTACACCTTC. Encoded protein: CASSPRRGGLNYGYTF.

The chain uses TRBV5-1 and TRBJ1-1, with 9 bases that match TRBD1. The junction had 8 bases not matched to a gene; V was cut back by 4 bases and J by 4 bases. In germline, CDR1 is SGHRS, CDR2 YFSETQ. This CDR3 has 15 amino acids. In nucleotides, the CDR3 is TGCGCCAGCAGCCCCCCGGGACAGGGTAGCACTGAAGCTTTCTTT. Translation: CASSPPGQGSTEAFF.

This clone appeared a few times. The chain couples TRBV5-8 to TRBJ1-5, with TRBD1 as a possible D gene (5 bases). This CDR3 is 15 amino acids long. CDR1 is SGHTS, CDR2 YDEGEE, per germline. V lost 3 bases, J lost 6 bases, and 16 bases lay in between. The CDR3 sequence is CASSSGQGRSQPQHF. Here the CDR3 DNA reads TGTGCCAGCAGCTCCGGGCAGGGTAGAAGTCAGCCCCAGCATTTT.

V usage is TRBV19 and J usage is TRBJ1-5; no reliable D call. Trimming pared 7 bases from V and 5 bases from J, leaving 18 bases between. Germline V CDR1 and CDR2: LNHDA, SQIVND (reference sequence). The CDR3 runs to 15 residues. The CDR3 is CASNLLEGGHQPQHF. The CDR3, as DNA: TGTGCCAGTAATCTTCTGGAGGGAGGTCATCAGCCCCAGCATTTT. Together with reference TRBV19 and TRBJ1-5, the CDR3 gives the full variable domain: DGGITQSPKYLFRKEGQNVTLSCEQNLNHDAMYWYRQDPGQGLRLIYYSQIVNDFQKGDIAEGYSVSREKKESFPLTVTSAQKNPTAFYLCASNLLEGGHQPQHFGDGTRLSIL.

The genes are TRBV28 and TRBJ2-3; D may be TRBD1 (6 bases). The germline V gene encodes CDR1 MDHEN and CDR2 SYDVKM. Trimming removed 3 bases from V and 2 bases from J, with 15 bases in between. The CDR3 loop spans 16 amino acids. The DNA for the CDR3 is TGTGCCAGCAGTTTTATTGGGGGCCTGTCCACAGATACGCAGTATTTT. Its protein is CASSFIGGLSTDTQYF.